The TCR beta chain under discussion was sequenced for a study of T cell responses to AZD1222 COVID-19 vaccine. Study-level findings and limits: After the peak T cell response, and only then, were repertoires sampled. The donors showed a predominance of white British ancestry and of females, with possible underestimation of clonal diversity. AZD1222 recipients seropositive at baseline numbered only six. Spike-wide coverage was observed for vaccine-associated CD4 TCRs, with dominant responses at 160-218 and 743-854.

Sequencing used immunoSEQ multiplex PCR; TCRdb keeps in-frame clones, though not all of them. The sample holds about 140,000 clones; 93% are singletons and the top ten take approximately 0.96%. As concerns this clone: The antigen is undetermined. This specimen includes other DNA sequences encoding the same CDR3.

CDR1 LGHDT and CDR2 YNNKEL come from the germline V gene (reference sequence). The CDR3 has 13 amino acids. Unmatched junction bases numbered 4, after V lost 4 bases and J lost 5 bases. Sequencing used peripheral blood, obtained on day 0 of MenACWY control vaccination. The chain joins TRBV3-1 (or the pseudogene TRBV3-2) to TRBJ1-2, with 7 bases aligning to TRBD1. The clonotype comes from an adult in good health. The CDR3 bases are TGTGCCAGCAGCCGGGACAGCTATTATGGCTACACCTTC. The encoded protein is CASSRDSYYGYTF.